Each of the 32 T cell receptor beta chains below was sequenced from the same sample in a study of blood T cell repertoires in COVID-19. Method: immunoSEQ multiplex PCR; TCRdb's copy keeps in-frame clones and lacks some. The table lists about 130,000 clones, 85% of them singletons. Specimen: peripheral blood. These receptors originate from a woman of 80 years or more with acute or convalescent COVID-19.

The V and J genes are TRBV4-1 and TRBJ1-1, with a possible D match to TRBD1 (5 bases). V lost 1 base and J lost 4, with 16 bases in between. The CDR3 has 16 amino acids. The germline V gene has CDR1 MGHRA and CDR2 YSYEKL. Here the CDR3 reads CASSQAPTERGTEAFF. CDR3 DNA sequence: TGCGCCAGCAGCCAAGCGCCTACAGAAAGGGGCACTGAAGCTTTCTTT.

This clone was counted only a few times. The chain links TRBV11-1 to TRBJ2-3, with D uncertain. The CDR3 loop spans 14 amino acids. Trimming removed 4 bases at V and 0 bases at J, with 8 bases between. The germline V gene encodes CDR1 SGHAT and CDR2 FQDESV (reference sequence). In DNA form, the CDR3 reads TGTGCCAGCAGCTCGCAAACTAGCACAGATACGCAGTATTTT. Translating gives CASSSQTSTDTQYF.

The chain uses TRBV19 and TRBJ1-2; maybe TRBD1 (5 bases). Trimming pared 7 bases from V and 0 bases from J, leaving 12 bases between. The CDR3 sequence is 14 residues long. Looked up from germline, CDR1 is LNHDA and CDR2 is SQIVND (reference sequence). In DNA form, the CDR3 reads TGTGCCAGTACTCACAGGACCTCTAACTATGGCTACACCTTC. It translates to CASTHRTSNYGYTF.

The CDR3 loop is CASSGTANSPLHF. The CDR3 region has the DNA TGTGCCAGCTCCGGGACAGCGAATTCACCCCTCCACTTT. The chain recombines TRBV27 with TRBJ1-6; the match to TRBD1 covers 7 bases. CDR1 and CDR2 (germline): MNHEY, SMNVEV (reference sequence). J gave up 7 bases and V 8 bases, and 5 bases lay outside the gene matches. This CDR3 spans 13 amino acids.

The chain couples TRBV18 to TRBJ1-4, with D possibly TRBD1 on 6 matching bases. Trimming removed 3 bases from V and 1 base from J, with 12 bases in between. This CDR3 has 16 amino acids. CDR1 and CDR2 from the germline V gene are KGHSH and LQKENI. The CDR3 sequence: CASSPGAERTNEKLFF. The DNA of the CDR3 is TGTGCCAGCTCACCGGGGGCAGAACGAACTAATGAAAAACTGTTTTTT.

This rearrangement joins TRBV5-6 to TRBJ1-1, with 8 bases identical to TRBD1. Germline V gene data show CDR1 as SGHDT and CDR2 as YYEEEE. This CDR3 has 18 amino acids. Trimming removed 1 base from V and 1 base from J; junction bases left unmatched: 12. CDR3 DNA: TGTGCCAGCAGCTTGCTATCCGACAGGGGAGGTGGGAACACTGAAGCTTTCTTT. Its translation is CASSLLSDRGGGNTEAFF.

V is TRBV7-2 and J is TRBJ1-4, with D possibly being TRBD1 (6 bases). V lost 5 bases to trimming and J lost 8 bases, with 21 bases between them. The CDR3 contains 16 residues. CDR1 and CDR2 from the germline V gene are SGHTA and FQGNSA. The CDR3 sequence is CASSLRGRWAEEKLFF. The CDR3 coding sequence is TGTGCCAGCAGCCTCAGGGGTCGCTGGGCTGAAGAAAAACTGTTTTTT.

This chain uses TRBV9 with TRBJ1-1, with TRBD1 as a possible D gene (5 bases). CDR1 and CDR2 from the germline V gene are SGDLS and YYNGEE. Trimming cost V 4 bases and J 0 bases, with 7 bases left between them. CDR3 length: 13 amino acids. CDR3 residues: CASSQGLNTEAFF. The CDR3 DNA follows: TGTGCCAGCAGCCAGGGCCTGAACACTGAAGCTTTCTTT. The full variable domain, its missing parts supplied by reference TRBV9 and TRBJ1-1, is DSGVTQTPKHLITATGQRVTLRCSPRSGDLSVYWYQQSLDQGLQFLIQYYNGEERAKGNILERFSAQQFPDLHSELNLSSLELGDSALYFCASSQGLNTEAFFGQGTRLTVV.

The rearrangement joins TRBV28 to TRBJ2-2; D may be TRBD2 (6 bases). V was pared by 6 bases and J by 7 bases, with 15 bases between. The CDR3 runs to 14 residues. The germline V gene encodes CDR1 MDHEN and CDR2 SYDVKM. The CDR3 loop reads CASSLGGLGGELFF. The CDR3 DNA reads as TGTGCCAGCAGCCTCGGGGGTCTGGGCGGGGAGCTGTTTTTT.

This clone was recorded once. This rearrangement joins TRBV4-1 to TRBJ2-1, with D perhaps matching TRBD2 (6 bases). V lost 0 bases and J 7 bases, leaving 22 bases between the germline ends. The germline V gene has CDR1 MGHRA and CDR2 YSYEKL. The CDR3 loop spans 18 amino acids. CDR3 DNA: TGCGCCAGCAGCCAAGATAGGGAGTATGGGGCAGGGAGGAATGAGCAGTTCTTC. Its protein product is CASSQDREYGAGRNEQFF.

The rearrangement joins TRBV5-1 to TRBJ1-3; D is unclear. Germline V gives CDR1 SGHRS, CDR2 YFSETQ. CDR3 size: 14 residues. V was clipped by 4 bases and J by 0 bases, with 8 bases between them. CDR3 coding DNA: TGCGCCAGCAGCCCTGGGAGCTCTGGAAACACCATATATTTT. It encodes CASSPGSSGNTIYF.

The V call is TRBV5-6, the J call TRBJ1-4; 7 bases map to TRBD1. Trimming removed 4 bases from V and 7 bases from J; junction bases left unmatched: 10. Per germline, CDR1 SGHDT and CDR2 YYEEEE. The CDR3 has 15 amino acids. CDR3 protein: CASSLRQGWGEKLFF. The CDR3 DNA follows: TGTGCCAGCAGCCTTAGACAGGGATGGGGTGAAAAACTGTTTTTT.

The chain is built from TRBV12-3 or TRBV12-4 and TRBJ1-2, with D unresolved. Trimming took off 3 bases at V and 8 bases at J, with 13 bases between the two ends. The CDR3 length is 13 residues. CDR3 in DNA: TGTGCCAGCAGTTTTGGCGGGCGAATGGGCTACACCTTC. This codes for CASSFGGRMGYTF.

The rearrangement links TRBV27 to TRBJ1-5; D remains ambiguous. Germline V gene lookup returns CDR1 MNHEY and CDR2 SMNVEV (reference sequence). Trimming took 3 bases from V and 4 from J, leaving 7 bases between them. The CDR3 sequence is 13 residues long. The CDR3 here is CASSLAQNQPQHF. The CDR3, as DNA: TGTGCCAGCAGTTTGGCTCAGAATCAGCCCCAGCATTTT.

This chain links TRBV30 with TRBJ1-1; TRBD1 matches at 10 bases. V was pared by 0 bases and J by 4 bases, with 5 bases of the junction left unmatched. CDR3 length: 15 residues. Per the germline V gene, CDR1 is GTSNPN and CDR2 is SVGIG (reference sequence). The DNA of the CDR3 is TGTGCCTGGAGTGTACGGGACAGGGGAGGCACTGAAGCTTTCTTT. Residues: CAWSVRDRGGTEAFF.

The gene calls are TRBV11-3 and TRBJ1-1; no clear D gene. Germline lookup yields CDR1 SGHNT and CDR2 YENEEA. This CDR3 comprises 13 residues. Trimming took off 4 bases at V and 5 bases at J, with 11 bases between the two ends. CDR3 sequence reads: CASSSNPGTEAFF. As DNA, the CDR3 is TGTGCCAGCAGCTCCAACCCCGGGACTGAAGCTTTCTTT.

This clone was seen just once. The chain combines TRBV6-2 or TRBV6-3 with TRBJ1-5, with D perhaps matching TRBD1 (6 bases). This CDR3 spans 16 amino acids. V lost 5 bases and J lost 3, with 17 bases in between. The germline CDR1 and CDR2 sequences are MNHEY and SVGEGT. The CDR3, as DNA: TGTGCCAGCAGTCCCGTCGGCAGGGGAGACAATCAGCCCCAGCATTTT. Translating it yields CASSPVGRGDNQPQHF.

The chain links TRBV9 to TRBJ1-2; 8 bases line up with TRBD1. Unmatched junction bases numbered 7, after V lost 0 bases and J lost 6 bases. Germline CDR1 and CDR2: SGDLS and YYNGEE. The CDR3 has 15 amino acids. The CDR3 DNA reads as TGTGCCAGCAGCGTAGACCCAGGGGGCGCGAATGGCTACACCTTC. It is translated as CASSVDPGGANGYTF.

The genes are TRBV6-5 and TRBJ2-3; possibly TRBD1 for D (5 bases). CDR3 length equals 14 residues. The germline V and J ends were trimmed by 7 bases and 5 bases, with 16 bases remaining between them. The germline V gene has CDR1 MNHEY and CDR2 SVGAGI. The CDR3 region has the DNA TGTGCCAGCACAGGGAATATTAGGGGAGATACGCAGTATTTT. Translating gives CASTGNIRGDTQYF.

CDR3 bases: TGTGCCAGTAGTAGTCAGGGGGCCCACTATGGCTACACCTTC. This encodes CASSSQGAHYGYTF. The J gene is TRBJ1-2, the V gene TRBV19; 8 bases are a match to TRBD1. Germline V lookup: CDR1 LNHDA, CDR2 SQIVND (reference sequence). There are 14 residues in the CDR3. V dropped 4 bases and J dropped 3; count of bases not matched to a gene: 4.

This clone was picked up one time. This chain joins TRBV5-1 and TRBJ1-1, with D hard to call. Germline loops: CDR1 SGHRS, CDR2 YFSETQ. The ends were cut back, 5 bases at V and 0 bases at J, with 11 bases in the middle. The length of the CDR3 is 14 residues. The CDR3 protein is CASRPTVLNTEAFF. In nucleotides, the CDR3 is TGCGCCAGCAGACCAACAGTATTGAACACTGAAGCTTTCTTT.

The rearrangement links TRBV28 to TRBJ1-2; a weak D match, TRBD1 (6 bases). Germline V CDR1 and CDR2: MDHEN, SYDVKM. This CDR3 contains 12 residues. Trimming shortened V by 5 bases and J by 8 bases, and 12 bases separated the two germline ends. The CDR3 nucleotides are TGTGCCAGCAGTACAGGGCGGTACGGCTACACCTTC. Encoded protein: CASSTGRYGYTF.

The CDR3 DNA reads as TGTGCCAGCAGTTATAGGGACAGGGTAAGAAACACCATATATTTT. Its protein is CASSYRDRVRNTIYF. This chain links TRBV6-5 with TRBJ1-3; 9 bases are a match to TRBD1. With 3 bases clipped from V and 5 bases from J, the junction kept 5 bases outside the gene matches. Germline CDR1 reads MNHEY; CDR2 reads SVGAGI. CDR3 length: 15 residues.

The chain has TRBV5-1 and TRBJ2-1; tentatively, D is TRBD2 (5 bases). From germline, CDR1 is SGHRS and CDR2 YFSETQ. The CDR3 consists of 15 residues. V dropped 4 bases and J dropped 7 bases, with 18 bases sitting between them. The CDR3 spells CASSPLVGRMNEQFF. CDR3 bases: TGCGCCAGCAGCCCACTAGTAGGTAGAATGAATGAGCAGTTCTTC.

The rearrangement joins TRBV5-8 to TRBJ2-7; TRBD2 matches at 11 bases. Germline V gene data show CDR1 as SGHTS and CDR2 as YDEGEE. CDR3 length equals 17 residues. After removal of 2 bases from V and 5 bases from J, the junction contained 12 bases not matched to a gene. CDR3 sequence: CASSFPLDTSGGDEQYF. CDR3 bases: TGTGCCAGCAGCTTCCCCCTCGACACTAGCGGGGGAGACGAGCAGTACTTC.

The chain links TRBV27 to TRBJ1-2; D not certain. The ends were cut back, 0 bases at V and 5 bases at J, with 25 bases in the middle. Per the germline V gene, CDR1 is MNHEY and CDR2 is SMNVEV (reference sequence). CDR3 length: 19 residues. DNA of the CDR3: TGTGCCAGCAGTTTATCGATACCAACCTCAGCGGGCCCCCAATATGGCTACACCTTC. Translated, it gives CASSLSIPTSAGPQYGYTF.

The chain recombines TRBV7-2 with TRBJ1-2; 8 bases match TRBD1. V was clipped by 3 bases and J by 14 bases; unmatched bases: 14. Germline V lookup: CDR1 SGHTA, CDR2 FQGNSA. CDR3 length equals 14 residues. Here the CDR3 DNA reads TGTGCCAGCAGCTTCAGTTCAGGGGGCGCGGATAGGACCTTC. Its protein product is CASSFSSGGADRTF.

V usage is TRBV3-1 (or the pseudogene TRBV3-2) and J usage is TRBJ1-1; perhaps TRBD1 as D (6 bases). The CDR3 runs 16 residues. Trimming took off 3 bases at V and 0 bases at J, with 14 bases between the two ends. Germline V gene lookup returns CDR1 LGHDT and CDR2 YNNKEL (reference sequence). The chain's CDR3 is CASSHGGARVNTEAFF. CDR3 nucleotide sequence: TGTGCCAGCAGCCATGGGGGGGCGCGGGTGAACACTGAAGCTTTCTTT.

The chain uses TRBV29-1 and TRBJ2-5, with TRBD2 matching 9 bases. This CDR3 contains 12 residues. The germline V gene encodes CDR1 SQVTM and CDR2 ANQGSEA. With V trimmed by 7 bases and J by 14 bases, 14 bases remained unmatched. The CDR3 DNA is TGCAGCGCAGACCCGTCTAGCGGGGAGAAATACTTC. This sequence encodes CSADPSSGEKYF. Full variable domain (rest looked up from reference TRBV29-1 and TRBJ2-5): SAVISQKPSRDICQRGTSLTIQCQVDSQVTMMFWYRQQPGQSLTLIATANQGSEATYESGFVIDKFPISRPNLTFSTLTVSNMSPEDSSIYLCSADPSSGEKYFGPGTRLLVL.

This sequence joins TRBV7-3 and TRBJ2-6, with 9 nucleotides matching TRBD1. Trimming removed 2 bases from V and 0 bases from J; junction bases left unmatched: 8. The CDR3 covers 19 residues. Germline V lookup: CDR1 SGHTA, CDR2 FQGTGA. The CDR3 DNA follows: TGTGCCAGCAGCTTATGGGGGGACAGGGCCAACTCTGGGGCCAACGTCCTGACTTTC. Its translation: CASSLWGDRANSGANVLTF.

This chain uses TRBV5-1 with TRBJ2-7; TRBD1 matches at 8 bases. Germline loops: CDR1 SGHRS, CDR2 YFSETQ. This CDR3 has 15 residues. With 0 bases clipped from V and 1 base from J, the junction kept 3 bases outside the gene matches. The CDR3 protein is CASSLGTGTSYEQYF. The DNA of the CDR3 is TGCGCCAGCAGCTTGGGGACAGGGACTTCCTACGAGCAGTACTTC.

The rearrangement joins TRBV4-3 to TRBJ1-1, with D possibly being TRBD1 (6 bases). The CDR3 spans 13 residues. The V gene lost 4 bases and the J gene lost 7 bases, with 13 bases spanning the gap. Germline V lookup: CDR1 LGHNA, CDR2 YSLEER. The CDR3 bases are TGCGCCAGCAGCCGTGGGACAAGATTTGAAGCTTTCTTT. Its protein product is CASSRGTRFEAFF.